The 19 T cell receptor beta chains below come from one sample, sequenced in a study of cytomegalovirus exposure and HLA in healthy donors. Data came from immunoSEQ multiplex PCR; TCRdb stores just in-frame clones and leaves some out. The table has about 120,000 clones, nearly 90% seen once. The sequenced sample consisted of PBMCs. These receptors came from a woman under 30 in good health and CMV-seronegative.

This chain uses TRBV5-1 with TRBJ1-4; TRBD1 aligns across 7 bases. V lost 4 bases and J lost 5; bases outside the gene matches: 8. The CDR3 covers 15 residues. CDR1 SGHRS and CDR2 YFSETQ come from the germline V gene. CDR3 DNA sequence: TGCGCCAGCAGCCTCCAGGGGACAGAGAATGAAAAACTGTTTTTT. This sequence encodes CASSLQGTENEKLFF. Supplemented by reference TRBV5-1 and TRBJ1-4, the full variable domain reads KAGVTQTPRYLIKTRGQQVTLSCSPISGHRSVSWYQQTPGQGLQFLFEYFSETQRNKGNFPGRFSGRQFSNSRSEMNVSTLELGDSALYLCASSLQGTENEKLFFGSGTQLSVL.

This sequence joins TRBV5-4 and TRBJ2-3, with D perhaps TRBD2 (7 bases). The V end lost 4 bases, the J end lost 3 bases, and 18 bases lay between the germline ends. The germline V gene has CDR1 SGHNT and CDR2 YYREEE (reference sequence). CDR3 length equals 16 residues. Written as DNA, the CDR3 is TGTGCCAGCAGCCGGCGGGTGGGGGGGCGGACAGATACGCAGTATTTT. It specifies CASSRRVGGRTDTQYF.

The chain employs TRBV10-1 and TRBJ1-5; no clear D gene. Germline assignment: CDR1 WNHNN and CDR2 SYGVQD (reference sequence). The length of the CDR3 is 14 residues. V shed 7 bases and J shed 0 bases, with 10 bases lying between them. Here the CDR3 DNA reads TGCGCCAGCATTGACCAGATTAGCAATCAGCCCCAGCATTTT. The encoded protein is CASIDQISNQPQHF.

The V and J genes are TRBV12-2 and TRBJ2-1; the table's D gene call, TRBD1, was not cross checked with the DNA. TRBV12-2 is classified as a pseudogene. CDR3 length: 17 residues. CDR3 nucleotides: TGTGCAAGTCGCTTAGCCCTCGGACAGGGGGCCCTCAATGAGCAGTTCTTC. Protein: CASRLALGQGALNEQFF.

This sequence joins TRBV29-1 and TRBJ2-7, with D hard to call. The germline V gene has CDR1 SQVTM and CDR2 ANQGSEA. This CDR3 contains 13 residues. Trimming left V 0 bases short and J 0 bases short, with 6 bases between. CDR3 nucleotides: TGCAGCGTTGAAGAAAGCTTCTCCTACGAGCAGTACTTC. Translation gives CSVEESFSYEQYF.

The chain carries TRBV28 and TRBJ1-1; 12 nucleotides align to TRBD1. The CDR3 covers 16 residues. Germline V CDR1 and CDR2: MDHEN, SYDVKM. Trimming cost V 7 bases and J 5 bases; bases outside gene matches: 11. CDR3 residues: CASNSRGQGAVTEAFF. The CDR3 coding sequence is TGTGCCAGCAATTCTCGGGGACAGGGGGCAGTTACTGAAGCTTTCTTT.

The rearrangement joins TRBV1 to TRBJ1-5; no DNA check was done on the table's D call, TRBD1. TRBV1 counts as a pseudogene. CDR3 length equals 14 residues. The DNA of the CDR3 is TGCACCAGCAGTCTTCAGGGGGGAAATCAGCCCCAGCATTTT. Translation: CTSSLQGGNQPQHF.

The chain carries TRBV6-1 and TRBJ1-2; D is unclear. Germline V gene data show CDR1 as MNHNS and CDR2 as SASEGT. The CDR3 is made up of 13 amino acids. Trimming shortened V by 5 bases and J by 9 bases, and 16 bases separated the two germline ends. The CDR3 is CASSLPTLARYTF. For the CDR3, the DNA is TGTGCCAGCAGTCTTCCGACTCTGGCTCGCTACACCTTC.

V gene TRBV28 combines with J gene TRBJ2-7, with D hard to call. From germline, CDR1 is MDHEN and CDR2 SYDVKM. Trimming shortened V by 4 bases and J by 2 bases, and 27 bases separated the two germline ends. The CDR3 has 19 residues. Here the CDR3 DNA reads TGTGCCAGCAGTTCCCCGGCAGGAACCCTCTTTCCGCGAGCCTACGAGCAGTACGTC. Protein: CASSSPAGTLFPRAYEQYV.

V gene TRBV4-1 combines with J gene TRBJ2-5; 9 nucleotides align to TRBD2. This CDR3 region has 15 residues. Per germline, CDR1 MGHRA and CDR2 YSYEKL. V lost 5 bases to trimming and J lost 3 bases; unmatched junction nucleotides: 7. CDR3 DNA: TGCGCCAGCAGCGTTAGCGGGAGAATCGAAGAGACCCAGTACTTC. It is translated as CASSVSGRIEETQYF.

The V call is TRBV30, the J call TRBJ1-4, with D tentatively TRBD1 (5 bases). The CDR3 covers 15 residues. The V gene's germline CDR1 is GTSNPN and CDR2 SVGIG (reference sequence). V lost 2 bases to trimming and J lost 4 bases, with 14 bases between them. The CDR3 DNA follows: TGTGCCTGGAGTCCAGCGGGACTCAATAATGAAAAACTGTTTTTT. Protein: CAWSPAGLNNEKLFF.

The chain is built from TRBV28 and TRBJ2-1; 12 nucleotides align to TRBD2. Germline lookup yields CDR1 MDHEN and CDR2 SYDVKM. The length of the CDR3 is 18 residues. V shed 3 bases, J shed 0 bases, and the junction held 6 bases outside the gene matches. The CDR3 DNA is TGTGCCAGCAGTTTTTCGGGACTAGCGGGTTCCTCCTACAATGAGCAGTTCTTC. Amino acid sequence: CASSFSGLAGSSYNEQFF.

The chain joins TRBV5-1 to TRBJ2-3; TRBD2 agrees at 12 bases. The J segment lost 2 bases and the V segment lost 0 bases, leaving 4 bases of the junction unmatched. Germline CDR1 and CDR2: SGHRS and YFSETQ. The CDR3 spans 17 residues. The CDR3 bases are TGCGCCAGCAGCTTGGGACTAGCGGGAGCCGACACAGATACGCAGTATTTT. It yields the protein CASSLGLAGADTDTQYF.

J is TRBJ1-5 and V is TRBV27; weak D call: TRBD1 (5 bases). The CDR3 loop spans 15 amino acids. Trimming shortened V by 10 bases and J by 4 bases, and 20 bases separated the two germline ends. Germline V lookup: CDR1 MNHEY, CDR2 SMNVEV (reference sequence). The CDR3 loop is CATLSGGDHNQPQHF. As DNA, the CDR3 is TGTGCCACCCTCTCAGGAGGGGATCATAATCAGCCCCAGCATTTT.

The rearrangement links TRBV28 to TRBJ2-1; 8 nucleotides match TRBD1. V lost 4 bases, J lost 10 bases, and 9 bases stayed unmatched. The germline gives CDR1 MDHEN, CDR2 SYDVKM. The CDR3 spans 14 residues. The CDR3 DNA reads TGTGCCAGCAGTTGGACAGGGCTGGATGGGGAGCAGTTCTTC. This gives the protein CASSWTGLDGEQFF.

The chain has TRBV19 and TRBJ2-6, with D unclear. Trimming stripped 5 bases from V and 0 bases from J, with 11 bases between. The CDR3 is 16 residues long. Germline V gene lookup returns CDR1 LNHDA and CDR2 SQIVND (reference sequence). The CDR3 loop reads CASSLTPHSGANVLTF. The CDR3 nucleotides are TGTGCCAGTAGTCTTACACCCCACTCTGGGGCCAACGTCCTGACTTTC.

This clone has a handful of counts. The rearrangement links TRBV9 to TRBJ1-2; 7 nucleotides agree with TRBD1. V was clipped by 4 bases and J by 3 bases; unmatched bases: 3. The germline V gene has CDR1 SGDLS and CDR2 YYNGEE. CDR3 length: 13 residues. In nucleotides, the CDR3 is TGTGCCAGCAGCTTCCAGGGGGACTATGGCTACACCTTC. Translation: CASSFQGDYGYTF.

This sequence joins TRBV6-5 and TRBJ1-5, with 7 bases lining up with TRBD1. The germline CDR1 and CDR2 sequences are MNHEY and SVGAGI. The CDR3 has 15 amino acids. V was clipped by 2 bases and J by 6 bases; unmatched bases: 7. The CDR3 is CASSYGQGDTQPQHF. CDR3 DNA: TGTGCCAGCAGTTACGGCCAGGGGGACACTCAGCCCCAGCATTTT.

Notes on this clone: The identical CDR3 is also encoded by other nucleotide sequences in the sample. This sequence joins TRBV18 and TRBJ2-7, with 10 nucleotides matching TRBD2. The CDR3 has 14 residues. Germline trimming cut 3 bases from V and 7 bases from J; bases unmatched to any gene: 6. The V gene's germline CDR1 is KGHSH and CDR2 LQKENI. CDR3 residues: CASSPLAGVVEQYV. Here the CDR3 DNA reads TGTGCCAGCTCACCCCTAGCGGGGGTAGTTGAGCAGTACGTC.